This TCR beta chain is from a study of blood T cell repertoires in COVID-19. Deletions cut 5 bases from V and 2 bases from J, with 18 bases between. CDR3 length equals 16 residues. CDR1 and CDR2 from the germline V gene are LNHDA and SQIVND (reference sequence). Method: immunoSEQ multiplex PCR; TCRdb's copy keeps in-frame clones and lacks some. The sample includes 200,000 to 300,000 clones, about 85% of them seen just once. What was sequenced was peripheral blood. The TCR comes from a woman aged 60-75 years with active or convalescent COVID-19. This chain uses TRBV19 with TRBJ1-2, with D possibly being TRBD1 (6 bases). The CDR3 loop is CASSVAWGGLNYGYTF. DNA of the CDR3: TGTGCCAGTAGTGTAGCCTGGGGGGGGCTCAACTATGGCTACACCTTC.